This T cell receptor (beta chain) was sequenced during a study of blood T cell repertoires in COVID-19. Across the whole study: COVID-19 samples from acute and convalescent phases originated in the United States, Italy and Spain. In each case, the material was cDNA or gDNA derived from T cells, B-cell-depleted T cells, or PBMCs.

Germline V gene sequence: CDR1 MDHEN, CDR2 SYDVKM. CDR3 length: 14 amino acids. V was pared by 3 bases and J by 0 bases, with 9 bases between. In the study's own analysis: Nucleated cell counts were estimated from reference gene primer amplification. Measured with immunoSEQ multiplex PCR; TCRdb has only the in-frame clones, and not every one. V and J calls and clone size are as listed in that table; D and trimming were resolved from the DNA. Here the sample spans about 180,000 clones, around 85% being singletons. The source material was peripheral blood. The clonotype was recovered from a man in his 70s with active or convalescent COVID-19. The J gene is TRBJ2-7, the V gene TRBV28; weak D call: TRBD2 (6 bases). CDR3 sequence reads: CASSLGGVSYEQYF. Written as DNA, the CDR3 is TGTGCCAGCAGTTTGGGGGGAGTCTCCTACGAGCAGTACTTC.